A single sample is the source of the 21 T cell receptor beta chains below, sequenced in a study of cytomegalovirus exposure and HLA in healthy donors. In the PCR, 60 Vbeta and 13 Jbeta primers were used. Libraries were prepared by immunoSEQ multiplex PCR; TCRdb keeps only in-frame clonotypes and omits some of them. The sample includes around 67,000 clones, around 78% of them seen just once. Material for sequencing was PBMCs. These TCRs come from a man aged 18 to 29 in good health and CMV-seropositive.

The V and J genes are TRBV15 and TRBJ1-5, with TRBD1 as a possible D gene (5 bases). Germline loops: CDR1 LNHNV, CDR2 YYDKDF (reference sequence). The CDR3 contains 15 residues. V gave up 3 bases and J gave up 0 bases, with 9 bases separating them. CDR3 amino acids: CATSSDSDSNQPQHF. CDR3 bases: TGTGCCACCAGCAGCGACAGTGATAGCAATCAGCCCCAGCATTTT.

A remark on this clone: In the same sample, other DNA sequences code for this CDR3. This rearrangement joins TRBV6-5 to TRBJ1-5, with a possible D match to TRBD1 (6 bases). The CDR3 has 12 residues. CDR1 is MNHEY, CDR2 SVGAGI, per germline. Trimming removed 6 bases from V and 7 bases from J, with 10 bases in between. The CDR3 nucleotides read TGTGCCAGCAGCGGTCAGGGGCAGCCCCAGCATTTT. This encodes CASSGQGQPQHF.

The gene calls are TRBV27 and TRBJ2-2; tentatively, D is TRBD1 (5 bases). Germline-derived CDR1 and CDR2 are MNHEY and SMNVEV (reference sequence). V shed 7 bases and J shed 3 bases, with 6 bases lying between them. This CDR3 comprises 12 residues. The DNA for the CDR3 is TGTGCCAGCACAGGGTACACCGGGGAGCTGTTTTTT. Encoded protein: CASTGYTGELFF.

The chain has TRBV30 and TRBJ2-7, with 8 nucleotides matching TRBD2. This CDR3 comprises 11 residues. After removal of 5 bases from V and 6 bases from J, the junction contained 3 bases not matched to a gene. Germline V gene data show CDR1 as GTSNPN and CDR2 as SVGIG (reference sequence). The CDR3 DNA follows: TGTGCCTGGTCCCGGGGGGGCGAGCAGTACTTC. Residues: CAWSRGGEQYF.

The J gene is TRBJ1-3, the V gene TRBV6-1; D is perhaps TRBD1 (6 bases). The V and J ends lost 2 bases and 4 bases respectively, with 12 bases between them. The CDR3 loop spans 15 amino acids. In germline, CDR1 is MNHNS, CDR2 SASEGT. CDR3 protein: CASSELIGQGNTIYF. The CDR3 DNA follows: TGTGCCAGCAGTGAACTTATAGGACAGGGAAACACCATATATTTT.

The rearrangement links TRBV9 to TRBJ2-5; D not resolved. Trimming stripped 0 bases from V and 4 bases from J, with 7 bases between. The germline gives CDR1 SGDLS, CDR2 YYNGEE. CDR3 length: 13 amino acids. The CDR3 spells CASSVATRETQYF. CDR3 bases: TGTGCCAGCAGCGTAGCTACGAGAGAGACCCAGTACTTC.

This chain connects TRBV9 to TRBJ2-3; 7 nucleotides agree with TRBD2. Germline V lookup: CDR1 SGDLS, CDR2 YYNGEE. CDR3 size: 13 residues. After removal of 4 bases from V and 6 bases from J, the junction contained 5 bases not matched to a gene. CDR3 residues: CASSLGAGDTQYF. CDR3 nucleotides: TGTGCCAGCAGCCTCGGAGCGGGGGATACGCAGTATTTT.

The chain uses TRBV5-6 and TRBJ2-5; D unresolved. With the DNA end fitting TRBJ2-7 better, the J assignment may be wrong. Germline V gene data show CDR1 as SGHDT and CDR2 as YYEEEE. The CDR3 is made up of 16 amino acids. The CDR3 sequence is CASSFSDWSPVFEQYF. The CDR3, as DNA: TGTGCCAGCAGCTTTTCCGACTGGAGTCCCGTCTTCGAGCAGTACTTC.

The chain employs TRBV29-1 and TRBJ1-5, with D maybe TRBD1 (5 bases). Germline V gene lookup returns CDR1 SQVTM and CDR2 ANQGSEA. CDR3 length: 13 amino acids. V lost 3 bases and J 3 bases, leaving 9 bases between the germline ends. CDR3 bases: TGCAGCGTTGATCAGGGTAACAATCAGCCCCAGCATTTT. Its translation: CSVDQGNNQPQHF.

This clone was counted between two and nine times. As DNA, the CDR3 is TGTGCCAGCAGCGAGGCCCGAGAGCAGTACTTC. The encoded protein is CASSEAREQYF. The chain couples TRBV5-4 to TRBJ2-7; D remains ambiguous. The CDR3 extends over 11 amino acids. Germline values: CDR1 SGHNT, CDR2 YYREEE (reference sequence). V was shortened by 4 bases and J by 7 bases, with 9 bases between the two germline ends.

The chain carries TRBV7-8 and TRBJ2-7, with 7 bases that match TRBD1. V lost 5 bases, J lost 0 bases, and 13 bases stayed unmatched. The CDR3 is made up of 17 amino acids. The germline V gene encodes CDR1 SGHVS and CDR2 FQNEAQ. The DNA for the CDR3 is TGTGCCAGCAGCACGCGCCTGGGACAGACCTCCTCCTACGAGCAGTACTTC. Protein: CASSTRLGQTSSYEQYF. Variable domain in full (rest from reference TRBV7-8 and TRBJ2-7): GAGVSQSPRYKVAKRGQDVALRCDPISGHVSLFWYQQALGQGPEFLTYFQNEAQLDKSGLPSDRFFAERPEGSVSTLKIQRTQQEDSAVYLCASSTRLGQTSSYEQYFGPGTRLTVT.

The gene calls are TRBV15 and TRBJ2-5; D is ambiguous. The V end lost 1 base, the J end lost 5 bases, and 14 bases lay between the germline ends. CDR3 length equals 15 residues. Germline CDR1 LNHNV, CDR2 YYDKDF (reference sequence). Here the CDR3 reads CATSRVATGRETQYF. CDR3 nucleotide sequence: TGTGCCACCAGCAGAGTGGCCACGGGTCGGGAGACCCAGTACTTC.

The V gene is TRBV28, the J gene TRBJ1-1, with 10 bases identical to TRBD1. V lost 10 bases and J lost 11; bases outside the gene matches: 4. The CDR3 is 10 residues long. In germline, CDR1 is MDHEN, CDR2 SYDVKM. Here the CDR3 DNA reads TGTGCCACCCGGGACAGGGGTGCTTTCTTT. Protein: CATRDRGAFF.

This chain links TRBV30 with TRBJ1-2, with TRBD1 identical over 8 bases. The CDR3 consists of 14 residues. V was clipped by 0 bases and J by 6 bases; unmatched bases: 6. Per germline, CDR1 GTSNPN and CDR2 SVGIG (reference sequence). The CDR3 loop reads CAWSVVSTGDGYTF. The DNA for the CDR3 is TGTGCCTGGAGTGTAGTCTCGACAGGGGATGGCTACACCTTC.

This chain links TRBV10-3 with TRBJ2-7, with D possibly being TRBD1 (6 bases). The CDR3 has 12 residues. Germline CDR1 ENHRY, CDR2 SYGVKD. V dropped 6 bases and J dropped 3 bases, with 9 bases sitting between them. In DNA, the CDR3 is TGTGCCATCAGGCCACAGGGCTACGAGCAGTACTTC. Translation gives CAIRPQGYEQYF.

This sequence joins TRBV4-1 and TRBJ2-1; D is possibly TRBD1 (5 bases). V shed 5 bases and J shed 3 bases, with 17 bases lying between them. The CDR3 extends over 16 amino acids. The germline gives CDR1 MGHRA, CDR2 YSYEKL. CDR3 in DNA: TGCGCCAGCAGCGACCAAACTGGGGCCTACTACAATGAGCAGTTCTTC. Protein: CASSDQTGAYYNEQFF.

This clone was counted a single time. The chain carries TRBV29-1 and TRBJ2-1; 9 bases agree with TRBD1. CDR1 and CDR2 from the germline V gene are SQVTM and ANQGSEA. The CDR3 spans 12 residues. J was trimmed by 6 bases and V by 4 bases; bases with no gene match: 1. The CDR3 protein is CSVGQGGNEQFF. Here the CDR3 DNA reads TGCAGCGTTGGACAGGGGGGCAATGAGCAGTTCTTC.

This chain links TRBV19 with TRBJ2-7; 9 bases align to TRBD1. The CDR3 totals 13 residues. J gave up 7 bases and V 5 bases, and 6 bases lay outside the gene matches. Looked up from germline, CDR1 is LNHDA and CDR2 is SQIVND (reference sequence). The CDR3 sequence: CASSRTGVREQYF. CDR3 DNA: TGTGCCAGTAGTCGGACAGGGGTTAGAGAGCAGTACTTC.

The chain carries TRBV5-3 and TRBJ2-1, with TRBD2 matching over 9 bases. TRBV5-3 is an ORF, and what it does is uncertain. The CDR3 loop spans 16 amino acids. The trim removed 4 bases at V and 7 bases at J, leaving 12 bases unmatched. The CDR3 DNA sequence: TGTGCCAGAAGCCTATCCGGGACTAGCCCCCTTAATGAGCAGTTCTTC. It is translated as CARSLSGTSPLNEQFF.

This clone occurred a few times. The J gene is TRBJ1-1, the V gene TRBV5-1, with 9 positions matching TRBD1. Germline CDR1 and CDR2: SGHRS and YFSETQ. J gave up 4 bases and V 4 bases, and 5 bases lay outside the gene matches. The CDR3 extends over 14 amino acids. The CDR3: CASSPGQGLTEAFF. The CDR3, as DNA: TGCGCCAGCAGCCCCGGACAGGGGCTCACTGAAGCTTTCTTT.

The rearrangement joins TRBV6-1 to TRBJ2-7, with TRBD2 identical over 9 bases. The V segment lost 6 bases and the J segment 4 bases; nucleotides outside the gene matches: 7. The V gene's germline CDR1 is MNHNS and CDR2 SASEGT. The CDR3 covers 14 residues. CDR3 sequence reads: CASRNSGSAYEQYF. CDR3 DNA sequence: TGTGCCAGCAGGAATAGCGGGAGTGCGTACGAGCAGTACTTC.